The 30 T cell receptor beta chains reported below all come from one sample, sequenced in a study of shared clonotypes between healthy human individuals. Here immunoSEQ multiplex PCR was the method, and the copy in TCRdb shows in-frame clones only, minus some. This table has some 790,000 clones, about two thirds appearing once. Sequenced input: memory CD4+ T cells sorted from blood. Indicated subset: CD45RA-negative fraction. These receptors were collected from a woman in her 30s in good health.

Many counts were recorded for this clone. The chain employs TRBV4-2 and TRBJ2-7, with TRBD2 matching 9 bases. The CDR3 runs 17 residues. With V trimmed by 0 bases and J by 6 bases, 12 bases remained unmatched. Germline V gene lookup returns CDR1 LGHNA and CDR2 YNFKEQ. As DNA, the CDR3 is TGTGCCAGCAGCCAAGAAATGGGGGTAGCGGGAGAACCCGAGCAGTACTTC. Amino acids: CASSQEMGVAGEPEQYF.

The chain is built from TRBV28 and TRBJ2-7; 8 bases line up with TRBD2. Germline V gene lookup returns CDR1 MDHEN and CDR2 SYDVKM. Trimming cost V 6 bases and J 7 bases; bases outside gene matches: 11. The CDR3 sequence is 14 residues long. The CDR3: CASRGERETLEQYF. DNA of the CDR3: TGTGCCAGCAGGGGGGAGCGGGAGACGCTTGAGCAGTACTTC.

This chain connects TRBV27 to TRBJ2-7, with 8 bases fitting TRBD2. The CDR3 covers 17 residues. The V gene end was trimmed by 8 bases and the J gene end by 2 bases; junction bases not matched to a gene: 17. The V gene's germline CDR1 is MNHEY and CDR2 SMNVEV (reference sequence). CDR3 bases: TGTGCCAGCTCTCAAGGACTAGCCGACCACTGGGCCTACGAGCAGTACTTC. It yields the protein CASSQGLADHWAYEQYF.

Regarding this clone: Distinct nucleotide sequences in the sample also encode this CDR3. V is TRBV6-6 and J is TRBJ2-7; D gene ambiguous. V lost 6 bases to trimming and J lost 3 bases, with 9 bases between them. This CDR3 is 12 amino acids long. Germline V lookup: CDR1 MNHNY, CDR2 SVGAGI (reference sequence). The CDR3 sequence is CASSPGGYEQYF. The CDR3 nucleotides are TGTGCCAGCAGCCCCGGTGGCTACGAGCAGTACTTC.

This clone was observed a single time. Other nucleotide sequences in the sample specify the same CDR3. This chain connects TRBV2 to TRBJ1-1; D unresolved. Trimming pared 6 bases from V and 5 bases from J, leaving 10 bases between. This CDR3 has 12 residues. CDR1 SNHLY and CDR2 FYNNEI come from the germline V gene. The DNA for the CDR3 is TGTGCCAGCAGACGGGGAGGAACTGAAGCTTTCTTT. Translating gives CASRRGGTEAFF.

This clone showed up many times. J is TRBJ1-3 and V is TRBV7-2; TRBD1 matches 10 bases. Germline V gives CDR1 SGHTA, CDR2 FQGNSA. This CDR3 comprises 14 residues. The J segment lost 2 bases and the V segment lost 5 bases, leaving 0 bases of the junction unmatched. The CDR3 nucleotides read TGTGCCAGCAGCGGACAGGGGGCTGGAAACACCATATATTTT. It translates to CASSGQGAGNTIYF. Filled out from reference TRBV7-2 and TRBJ1-3, the complete variable domain reads GAGVSQSPSNKVTEKGKDVELRCDPISGHTALYWYRQSLGQGLEFLIYFQGNSAPDKSGLPSDRFSAERTGGSVSTLTIQRTQQEDSAVYLCASSGQGAGNTIYFGEGSWLTVV.

This chain uses TRBV5-1 with TRBJ2-3; 8 bases are shared with TRBD2. The CDR3 covers 16 residues. V lost 1 base, J lost 5 bases, and 9 bases stayed unmatched. Per the germline V gene, CDR1 is SGHRS and CDR2 is YFSETQ. In DNA, the CDR3 is TGCGCCAGCAGCTTGTCGAACGGGAGGGCCGTAGATACGCAGTATTTT. It codes for CASSLSNGRAVDTQYF.

This clone was seen repeatedly, ten times or more. This sequence joins TRBV15 and TRBJ2-2, with D possibly TRBD1 on 5 matching bases. The ends were cut back, 0 bases at V and 5 bases at J, with 16 bases in the middle. Looked up from germline, CDR1 is LNHNV and CDR2 is YYDKDF (reference sequence). CDR3 length: 17 residues. CDR3 coding DNA: TGTGCCACCAGCAGAGATGAGGCCAGGGTTGGGACCGGGGAGCTGTTTTTT. It translates to CATSRDEARVGTGELFF.

The chain recombines TRBV11-3 with TRBJ2-3; 8 bases fit TRBD2. The CDR3 has 16 residues. Germline CDR1 reads SGHNT; CDR2 reads YENEEA. Trimming at V came to 4 bases and at J to 5 bases, leaving 11 bases not matched to a gene. The CDR3 nucleotides are TGTGCCAGCAGCTCAAGTCTGGCGGGAGGTCTAGATACGCAGTATTTT. It yields the protein CASSSSLAGGLDTQYF.

The DNA for the CDR3 is TGTGCCAGCAGTCGCATCTTCCAGGGAAGTCAGCCCCAGCATTTT. Translating gives CASSRIFQGSQPQHF. V usage is TRBV28 and J usage is TRBJ1-5, with D perhaps TRBD1 (5 bases). Trimming took 5 bases from V and 6 from J, leaving 17 bases between them. Germline CDR1 MDHEN, CDR2 SYDVKM. The CDR3 spans 15 residues.

The chain recombines TRBV10-3 with TRBJ1-2, with 11 bases that match TRBD1. V shed 3 bases and J 8 bases; nucleotides not matched to a gene: 8. This CDR3 is built from 15 residues. The germline V gene has CDR1 ENHRY and CDR2 SYGVKD. The CDR3 spells CAISDPRTGGDGYTF. DNA for the CDR3: TGTGCCATCAGTGACCCTCGGACAGGGGGCGACGGCTACACCTTC.

The gene calls are TRBV27 and TRBJ1-2, with D perhaps matching TRBD1 (5 bases). This CDR3 is 11 amino acids long. Germline CDR1 reads MNHEY; CDR2 reads SMNVEV (reference sequence). Deletions cut 8 bases from V and 7 bases from J, with 11 bases between. This chain's CDR3 is CASARDGGYTF. The DNA for the CDR3 is TGTGCCAGCGCTAGGGACGGTGGCTACACCTTC.

V usage is TRBV28 and J usage is TRBJ2-7; D unclear. With 5 bases removed from V and 1 base from J, the gap between germline ends came to 18 bases. This CDR3 has 16 residues. Germline assignment: CDR1 MDHEN and CDR2 SYDVKM. The CDR3 sequence is CASSPNRARPSYEQYF. The CDR3 DNA reads TGTGCCAGCAGTCCTAACCGGGCCCGGCCATCCTACGAGCAGTACTTC.

The chain uses TRBV6-1 and TRBJ1-2, with unresolved D. Deletions cut 3 bases from V and 2 bases from J, with 10 bases between. There are 14 residues in the CDR3. Germline V gives CDR1 MNHNS, CDR2 SASEGT. This chain's CDR3 is CASSDLTVNYGYTF. DNA for the CDR3: TGTGCCAGCAGTGACCTGACCGTAAACTATGGCTACACCTTC.

This chain links TRBV7-9 with TRBJ2-7; TRBD2 aligns across 10 bases. The CDR3 sequence is 13 residues long. Germline trimming cut 10 bases from V and 1 base from J; bases unmatched to any gene: 4. CDR1 SEHNR and CDR2 FQNEAQ come from the germline V gene (reference sequence). The CDR3 sequence: CATRLAGSYEQYF. CDR3 nucleotides: TGTGCCACCAGACTAGCGGGTTCCTACGAGCAGTACTTC.

This clone occurred a few times. CDR3 amino acids: CASSRDRPTNEKLFF. CDR3 bases: TGTGCCAGTAGCCGGGACAGGCCAACTAATGAAAAACTGTTTTTT. This chain connects TRBV19 to TRBJ1-4, with 8 bases that match TRBD1. The V gene's germline CDR1 is LNHDA and CDR2 SQIVND (reference sequence). V lost 6 bases to trimming and J lost 0 bases; unmatched junction nucleotides: 3. This CDR3 has 15 residues.

The chain carries TRBV11-2 and TRBJ1-2; D unresolved. CDR3 length: 12 residues. The germline V gene has CDR1 SGHAT and CDR2 FQNNGV. V was shortened by 5 bases and J by 6 bases, with 10 bases between the two germline ends. CDR3 in amino acids: CASSPGFNGYTF. DNA of the CDR3: TGTGCCAGCAGCCCGGGGTTTAATGGCTACACCTTC.

The rearrangement joins TRBV5-1 to TRBJ2-7, with D perhaps TRBD1 (6 bases). The CDR3 spans 15 residues. Trimming shortened V by 4 bases and J by 9 bases, and 23 bases separated the two germline ends. The germline gives CDR1 SGHRS, CDR2 YFSETQ. CDR3 nucleotides: TGCGCCAGCAGCCGAGCCTTTGACAGGCCCAGGCGGCAGTACTTC. It yields the protein CASSRAFDRPRRQYF.

This chain joins TRBV19 and TRBJ2-6; a weak D match, TRBD1 (6 bases). CDR1 and CDR2 (germline): LNHDA, SQIVND (reference sequence). Trimming cost V 5 bases and J 1 base, with 9 bases left between them. This CDR3 comprises 15 residues. Here the CDR3 DNA reads TGTGCCAGTAGTGTCCAGGGGTCTGGGGCCAACGTCCTGACTTTC. Its protein product is CASSVQGSGANVLTF. Full variable domain (rest looked up from reference TRBV19 and TRBJ2-6): DGGITQSPKYLFRKEGQNVTLSCEQNLNHDAMYWYRQDPGQGLRLIYYSQIVNDFQKGDIAEGYSVSREKKESFPLTVTSAQKNPTAFYLCASSVQGSGANVLTFGAGSRLTVL.

The chain's CDR3 is CASSQIIAGADTGELFF. The CDR3 DNA follows: TGTGCCAGCAGCCAGATCATAGCGGGAGCGGACACCGGGGAGCTGTTTTTT. The chain recombines TRBV4-2 with TRBJ2-2; 9 bases fit TRBD2. The J segment lost 3 bases and the V segment lost 3 bases, leaving 8 bases of the junction unmatched. This CDR3 is built from 17 residues. Germline V gene lookup returns CDR1 LGHNA and CDR2 YNFKEQ.

The sample holds a few counts of this clone. The chain is built from TRBV18 and TRBJ2-2; D is unresolved. V lost 1 base and J 5 bases, leaving 14 bases between the germline ends. There are 16 residues in the CDR3. CDR1 KGHSH and CDR2 LQKENI come from the germline V gene. The CDR3 DNA sequence: TGTGCCAGCTCACCACGGTACGAGGACCCGACCGGGGAGCTGTTTTTT. This translates into CASSPRYEDPTGELFF.

This clone was counted many times. V and J are TRBV18 and TRBJ2-5; 7 nucleotides line up with TRBD1. CDR3 length: 14 amino acids. The J segment lost 1 base and the V segment lost 3 bases, leaving 2 bases of the junction unmatched. The germline V gene encodes CDR1 KGHSH and CDR2 LQKENI. CDR3 bases: TGTGCCAGCTCACCGTGGGACAGCCAAGAGACCCAGTACTTC. Translating it yields CASSPWDSQETQYF.

The genes are TRBV19 and TRBJ2-2; D remains unclear. This CDR3 comprises 13 residues. Trimming shortened V by 6 bases and J by 3 bases, and 8 bases separated the two germline ends. Germline assignment: CDR1 LNHDA and CDR2 SQIVND (reference sequence). CDR3 coding DNA: TGTGCCAGTAGATGGGGATACACCGGGGAGCTGTTTTTT. Protein: CASRWGYTGELFF.

The rearrangement uses TRBV5-5 and TRBJ2-7; D is uncertain. V was cut by 4 bases and J by 5 bases, with 10 bases left in between. The CDR3 is 12 residues long. The germline CDR1 and CDR2 sequences are SGHKS and YYEKEE (reference sequence). This CDR3 reads CASSQYLNEQYF. The CDR3 DNA is TGTGCCAGCAGCCAATACTTAAACGAGCAGTACTTC.

This clone was picked up a small number of times. The chain combines TRBV15 with TRBJ2-1; D is uncertain. Trimming left V 5 bases short and J 6 bases short, with 20 bases between. There are 16 residues in the CDR3. Germline V CDR1 and CDR2: LNHNV, YYDKDF (reference sequence). The CDR3: CATSGRTRWLGNEQFF. Written as DNA, the CDR3 is TGTGCCACCAGCGGACGGACCAGGTGGCTTGGCAATGAGCAGTTCTTC.

This clone has more than one count but fewer than ten. The J gene is TRBJ1-2, the V gene TRBV5-1; D might be TRBD1 (5 bases). Trimming shortened V by 2 bases and J by 4 bases, and 24 bases separated the two germline ends. The CDR3 spans 18 residues. CDR1 is SGHRS, CDR2 YFSETQ, per germline. This CDR3 reads CASSFLDRDLRRSYGYTF. CDR3 in DNA: TGCGCCAGCAGCTTTTTGGACCGGGACCTCCGACGTTCCTATGGCTACACCTTC.

The CDR3 DNA follows: TGTGCCAGCAGCGTAGAAACGGGAGGGCCCCCAAGGTACTTC. It codes for CASSVETGGPPRYF. The chain has TRBV9 and TRBJ2-4; 8 nucleotides agree with TRBD2. V shed 0 bases, J shed 15 bases, and the junction held 11 bases outside the gene matches. The germline CDR1 and CDR2 sequences are SGDLS and YYNGEE. CDR3 length: 14 residues.

The rearrangement joins TRBV19 to TRBJ2-1, with TRBD2 matching 9 bases. V trimming: 3 bases; J trimming: 3 bases; junction bases outside the gene matches: 3. The CDR3 has 15 residues. CDR1 is LNHDA and CDR2 is SQIVND in the germline V gene (reference sequence). The CDR3 loop reads CASSIGREGYNEQFF. CDR3 in DNA: TGTGCCAGTAGTATCGGGCGGGAGGGCTACAATGAGCAGTTCTTC. Based on the CDR3 plus reference TRBV19 and TRBJ2-1, the full variable domain is DGGITQSPKYLFRKEGQNVTLSCEQNLNHDAMYWYRQDPGQGLRLIYYSQIVNDFQKGDIAEGYSVSREKKESFPLTVTSAQKNPTAFYLCASSIGREGYNEQFFGPGTRLTVL.

The V gene is TRBV18, the J gene TRBJ2-7; D unclear. With 6 bases removed from V and 1 base from J, the gap between germline ends came to 1 base. The CDR3 is 10 amino acids. Germline values: CDR1 KGHSH, CDR2 LQKENI. In nucleotides, the CDR3 is TGTGCCAGCTCGTCCTACGAGCAGTACTTC. Its protein product is CASSSYEQYF. The full variable domain, in which reference TRBV18 and TRBJ2-7 provide the parts outside the CDR3, is NAGVMQNPRHLVRRRGQEARLRCSPMKGHSHVYWYRQLPEEGLKFMVYLQKENIIDESGMPKERFSAEFPKEGPSILRIQQVVRGDSAAYFCASSSYEQYFGPGTRLTVT.

Written as DNA, the CDR3 is TGTGCCAGCAGCTGGCCGGCGGTCTCTGGAAACACCATATATTTT. Translating it yields CASSWPAVSGNTIYF. The rearrangement uses TRBV7-9 and TRBJ1-3; no clear D. V was trimmed by 4 bases and J by 0 bases, leaving 10 bases between them. The germline V gene has CDR1 SEHNR and CDR2 FQNEAQ (reference sequence). CDR3 length: 15 amino acids.